This T cell receptor (beta chain) is drawn from a study of T cell responses to AZD1222 COVID-19 vaccine. Study-level information: Pooled together were second doses at about 4 or about 12 weeks. Regarding the study as a whole: Spike-specific TCR breadth and depth rose after two AZD1222 doses. White British people made up most donors, females outnumbered males, and clonal diversity was possibly underestimated. Of the AZD1222 recipients, only six were seropositive at baseline.

As for this clone: Its specificity is unknown.

The data were produced by immunoSEQ multiplex PCR, yet TCRdb's version contains in-frame clones alone and is incomplete. Among roughly 100,000 clones listed, around 90% were seen once. Trimming cost V 4 bases and J 7 bases; bases outside gene matches: 5. The germline V gene encodes CDR1 SGHRS and CDR2 YFSETQ. The CDR3 covers 14 residues. The sequencing here drew on peripheral blood, taken on day 0 of AZD1222 vaccination. This chain links TRBV5-1 with TRBJ1-6, with 7 bases that match TRBD1. The receptor comes from an adult in good health. The CDR3 is CASSRDSPNSPLHF. The CDR3 DNA reads as TGCGCCAGCAGCCGGGACAGTCCGAATTCACCCCTCCACTTT.